This T cell receptor (beta chain) was sequenced during a study of CD8+ T cells in alopecia areata. Investigators isolated RNA and reverse transcribed it into cDNA to act as the sequencing template. Clones were sequenced by immunoSEQ multiplex PCR, and TCRdb holds only the in-frame ones, with some missing. The sample lists about 97,000 clones; roughly two fifths were seen once. In germline, CDR1 is DFQATT, CDR2 SNEGSKA (reference sequence). This CDR3 has 11 amino acids. Trimming stripped 6 bases from V and 3 bases from J, with 9 bases between. This sequence originates from a human donor with alopecia areata. This sequence joins TRBV20-1 and TRBJ2-7; a weak D match, TRBD2 (5 bases). The source material was CD4+ T cells sorted from blood. In DNA form, the CDR3 reads TGCAGTGCCGGGGAAGGCTACGAGCAGTACTTC. Amino acids: CSAGEGYEQYF.